The sequence of this T cell receptor (beta chain) was determined in a study of T cells after somatic rescue of genetic block. Germline CDR1 LNHDA, CDR2 SQIVND (reference sequence). J lost 4 bases, V lost 5 bases, and 5 bases had no gene match. The CDR3 runs to 16 residues. Clones were read by immunoSEQ multiplex PCR, and TCRdb kept only the in-frame ones, dropping some. The sample lists more than 10,000 clones, roughly two thirds occurring once. The gene calls are TRBV19 and TRBJ2-3; 14 bases are shared with TRBD2. The sequence came from a boy between 10 and 17 years old. The sample was peripheral blood mononuclear cells (PBMCs). The CDR3 region is CASSPRTSGGPDTQYF. The CDR3 DNA is TGTGCCAGTAGTCCCCGGACTAGCGGGGGGCCAGATACGCAGTATTTT.